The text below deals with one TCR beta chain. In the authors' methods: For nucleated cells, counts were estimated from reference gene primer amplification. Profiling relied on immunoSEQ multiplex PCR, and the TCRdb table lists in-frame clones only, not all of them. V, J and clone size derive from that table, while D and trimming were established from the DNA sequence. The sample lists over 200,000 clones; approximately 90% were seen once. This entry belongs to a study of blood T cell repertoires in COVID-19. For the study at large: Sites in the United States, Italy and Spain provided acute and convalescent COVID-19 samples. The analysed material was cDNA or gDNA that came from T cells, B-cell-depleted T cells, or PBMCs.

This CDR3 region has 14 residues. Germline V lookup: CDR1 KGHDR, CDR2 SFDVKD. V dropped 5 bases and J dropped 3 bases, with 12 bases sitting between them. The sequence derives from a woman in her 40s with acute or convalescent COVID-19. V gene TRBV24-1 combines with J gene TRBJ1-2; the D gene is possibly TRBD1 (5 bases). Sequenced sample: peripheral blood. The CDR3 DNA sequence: TGTGCCACCAGTGGTCCCCCCAGGGACTATGGCTACACCTTC. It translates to CATSGPPRDYGYTF.